This record covers a single TCR beta chain. Its antigen is not yet known. Base qualities are not at hand, and no much larger clone is one base apart. TCRbeta CDR3 regions were amplified from genomic DNA using the immunoSEQ Assay, a bias-controlled multiplex PCR. The paper's data handling went like this. Nucleated cell counts per sample were estimated from amplification of reference gene primers within the assay. Sequence reads were collapsed and filtered to measure the absolute abundance of every unique TCRbeta CDR3 rearrangement. For each sample, productive Simpson clonality was calculated as the square root of Simpson's diversity index across productive rearrangements. TCRdb took over this immuneACCESS table, retaining in-frame rearrangements with V and J assigned. Such tables are incomplete; in checked studies, under half of the missing clones stem from an unresolved V gene, and the remainder is unexplained. V and J calls and clone size are copied from that table; D and trimming were computed from the DNA. The sample table shows around 260,000 clones, and approximately 86% are seen once. The ten largest clones add up to around 10% of the sample.

From the cysteine up to the phenylalanine, the CDR3 has a length of 14 residues. Only the CDR3 region is kept as DNA, spanning 42 bases read in frame from base 1. V lost 2 bases and J lost 4 bases; the stretch between them is 15 bases long. CDR1 is given as GTSNPN and CDR2 as SVGIG, both from the germline V gene (reference sequence). This record comes from a study of blood T cell repertoires in COVID-19 (dated by TCRdb to the early 2020s). For the study in its entirety: The collaborator samples originated in the United States, Italy and Spain and spanned the acute and convalescent phases of COVID-19. Sample metadata almost always included a de-identified subject ID, COVID-19 status, age in years and sex. The material from the prospective study consisted of cDNA or gDNA derived from T cells, B-cell-depleted T cells, or PBMCs. The repertoires were made available in a free public database intended to serve as a resource for research on the immune response to SARS-CoV-2. Subjects who had been exposed to COVID-19, were actively infected with it, or had recovered from it provided the deeply sampled blood TCRbeta repertoires that made up the dataset. HLA class I and class II types, where available, came from metadata supplied by the sample provider rather than from assay-based typing. The samples were drawn from two sources: the first 160 participants of the ongoing ImmuneRACE study, and 1,000 to 1,500 subjects contributed by 6 global collaborators.

Points the paper makes about the study in general: How much clinical and demographic metadata was included differed by source and by participant, and the metadata was provided uncurated.

Samples from volunteer blood donors who had recovered from COVID-19 were contributed by a second Seattle source. Whole blood was collected in K2EDTA tubes by collaborating institutions according to the institutions' own protocols. For TCRbeta analysis, collaborators shipped samples in one of three forms: frozen whole blood, isolated PBMCs, or DNA extracted from either of those sample types. Sequences were obtained from peripheral blood. Recombination connected TRBV30 to TRBJ2-7; the best D guess is TRBD2, with 6 bases matching. The receptor comes from a man between 40 and 49 years old who had recovered from COVID-19. In nucleotide form, the sequence is TGTGCCTGGAGTAATCCCGGGACTTCGTACGAGCAGTACTTC. Translated, this is CAWSNPGTSYEQYF. The CDR3, completed at both ends by the reference TRBV30 and TRBJ2-7 genes, gives the full variable domain SQTIHQWPATLVQPVGSPLSLECTVEGTSNPNLYWYRQAAGRGLQLLFYSVGIGQISSEVPQNLSASRPQDRQFILSSKKLLLSDSGFYLCAWSNPGTSYEQYFGPGTRLTVT.